These T cell receptor beta chains were read from a single sample in a study of T cell repertoires in cytomegalovirus infection. In TCRdb, the reads were re-called with MiXCR into one record per CDR3 protein. Altogether fewer than 700,000 distinct CDR3 sequences are present, 20% to 25% being singletons, with the ten largest covering approximately 8%. The sample consisted of CD8+ T cells from PBMCs. These receptors were obtained from a human donor in good health (CMV status not recorded). Some clones in this sample may be carry-over from other donors' samples. The conserved cysteine and the conserved F or W are not part of the CDR3 here.

TRBV5-6	TRBJ2-3	ASSEGRPTDTQY
TRBV13	TRBJ1-1	ASSLSRSSDSEAF
TRBV27	TRBJ2-1	ASSLSQGNEQF
TRBV6-2/TRBV6-3	TRBJ2-5	ASSYPTGPQETQY
TRBV6-6	TRBJ2-2	ASSYSTSGDELF
TRBV25-1	TRBJ2-3	ASSEYGEDTQY
TRBV28	TRBJ1-1	ASSFTGKGLGAF
TRBV7-2	TRBJ2-5	ASRQNRLQETQY
TRBV6-2/TRBV6-3	TRBJ2-3	ASTPTSGGYTDTQY
TRBV4-1	TRBJ2-1	ASSQDLWGSLNEQF
TRBV14	TRBJ1-1	ASSQASRTEAF
TRBV27	TRBJ1-5	ASSDAPAAQPQH
TRBV20-1	TRBJ1-1	SARDRIHLAEAF
TRBV6-2/TRBV6-3	TRBJ1-2	ASSAGQSTFDGYT
TRBV6-8	TRBJ2-2	ANSYVGAPGTGELF
TRBV7-9	TRBJ2-1	ASSHRDNNEQF
TRBV20-1	TRBJ1-1	SARDVRGTEAF
TRBV11-2	TRBJ2-1	ASSLDSVIGGGGYNEQF
TRBV15	TRBJ1-5	ATSIFPKQPGNQPQH
TRBV29-1	TRBJ1-2	SVVSTRGYGYT